The next 24 T cell receptor beta chains were all read from a single sample in a study of T cells in Graves' hyperthyroidism and ophthalmopathy. TCR beta CDR3 regions were amplified from RNA transcripts. A set of HTBI primers served as the primers for a first-round RT-PCR of the TCR CDR3. TCRdb re-called the multiplex PCR reads through MiXCR, storing one row per CDR3 protein. This table has tens of thousands of distinct CDR3 sequences, about 53% appearing once. The specimen was peripheral blood or thyroid tissue (not recorded which). The receptor set was obtained from a young man with Graves' hyperthyroidism.

V usage is TRBV29-1 and J usage is TRBJ2-7; TRBD1 might be the D (6 bases). With 4 bases removed from V and 3 bases from J, the gap between germline ends came to 13 bases. The length of the CDR3 is 13 residues. Germline lookup yields CDR1 SQVTM and CDR2 ANQGSEA. This CDR3 reads CSVAHRVGYEQYF. In DNA, the CDR3 is TGCAGCGTTGCACACAGGGTTGGCTACGAGCAGTACTTC.

About this clonotype itself: One end of the junction fails to match germline, which may point to a read error. This chain links TRBV6-6 with TRBJ2-5; D is uncertain. Germline assignment: CDR1 MNHNY and CDR2 SVGAGI (reference sequence). CDR3 length: 14 residues. CDR3 loop: CASSTPAYQETQYF. The CDR3 nucleotides are TGCGCCAGCAGCACCCCAGCGTACCAAGAGACCCAGTACTTC.

This sequence joins TRBV4-3 and TRBJ2-3; D not certain. Deletions cut 0 bases from V and 6 bases from J, with 16 bases between. The CDR3 totals 16 residues. Germline loops: CDR1 LGHNA, CDR2 YSLEER. CDR3 nucleotides: TGCGCCAGCAGCCAAGATTTGGCCAGACCGAGGGATACGCAGTATTTT. This codes for CASSQDLARPRDTQYF.

J is TRBJ2-7 and V is TRBV9; 14 bases match TRBD2. The V gene's germline CDR1 is SGDLS and CDR2 YYNGEE. CDR3 length equals 16 residues. Germline trimming cut 4 bases from V and 4 bases from J; bases unmatched to any gene: 7. The CDR3 loop reads CASSPGTSGGGYEQYF. CDR3 in DNA: TGTGCCAGCAGCCCAGGGACTAGCGGGGGCGGGTACGAGCAGTACTTC. The whole variable domain, filled in from reference TRBV9 and TRBJ2-7, reads DSGVTQTPKHLITATGQRVTLRCSPRSGDLSVYWYQQSLDQGLQFLIQYYNGEERAKGNILERFSAQQFPDLHSELNLSSLELGDSALYFCASSPGTSGGGYEQYFGPGTRLTVT.

This clonotype was seen at least ten times. The chain has TRBV28 and TRBJ1-5; no reliable D call. V was clipped by 2 bases and J by 7 bases, with 3 bases between them. The germline V gene encodes CDR1 MDHEN and CDR2 SYDVKM. There are 11 residues in the CDR3. The CDR3 DNA is TGTGCCAGCAGTTTAGGCCAGCCCCAGCATTTT. Encoded protein: CASSLGQPQHF.

J is TRBJ1-2 and V is TRBV20-1, with a possible D match to TRBD1 (5 bases). CDR3 length equals 17 residues. Germline V CDR1 and CDR2: DFQATT, SNEGSKA (reference sequence). With 0 bases removed from V and 0 bases from J, the gap between germline ends came to 17 bases. The CDR3 region is CSAREGWGTRANYGYTF. DNA of the CDR3: TGCAGTGCTAGAGAGGGATGGGGGACGAGAGCTAACTATGGCTACACCTTC.

The CDR3 spells CASSVGTGTDTQYF. Written as DNA, the CDR3 is TGTGCCAGCAGCGTGGGGACAGGGACAGATACGCAGTATTTT. The chain links TRBV9 to TRBJ2-3, with 9 positions matching TRBD1. V was clipped by 2 bases and J by 3 bases; unmatched bases: 1. The germline gives CDR1 SGDLS, CDR2 YYNGEE. The CDR3 loop spans 14 amino acids.

About this clonotype itself: Without the conserved terminal phenylalanine or tryptophan, this CDR3 likely stems from a read error. The chain combines TRBV7-9 with TRBJ1-4, with D possibly matching TRBD1 (5 bases). Per the germline V gene, CDR1 is SEHNR and CDR2 is FQNEAQ (reference sequence). The CDR3 is 15 residues long. CDR3 DNA sequence: TGTGCCAGCAGCAAAGTCGGGGGGACTAATGAGAAACTGTTTTTA. This sequence encodes CASSKVGGTNEKLFL.

This clonotype was seen at least ten times. J is TRBJ2-5 and V is TRBV5-1, with D maybe TRBD1 (6 bases). This CDR3 comprises 13 residues. The germline gives CDR1 SGHRS, CDR2 YFSETQ. V lost 4 bases and J 2 bases, leaving 9 bases between the germline ends. CDR3 coding DNA: TGCGCCAGCAGCCGGACAGAACAAGAGACCCAGTACTTC. Encoded protein: CASSRTEQETQYF.

At least ten counts were recorded for this clonotype. This chain joins TRBV6-5 and TRBJ1-3; D gene uncertain. The CDR3 is made up of 12 amino acids. Germline values: CDR1 MNHEY, CDR2 SVGAGI. The germline V and J ends were trimmed by 5 bases and 4 bases, with 6 bases remaining between them. The CDR3, as DNA: TGTGCCAGCAGTAACCTCGGAAACACCATATATTTT. This translates into CASSNLGNTIYF.

Points on this clonotype: The junction and the germline gene differ at one end; a read error may be behind it. The chain recombines TRBV20-1 with TRBJ2-3, with 7 bases identical to TRBD1. The germline V gene has CDR1 DFQATT and CDR2 SNEGSKA (reference sequence). CDR3 size: 15 residues. The CDR3 DNA follows: TGCGGTGCAACCCGTCGACAGGGTTCCACAGATACGCAGTATTTT. Protein sequence: CGATRRQGSTDTQYF.

This clonotype showed up many times. This sequence joins TRBV6-1 and TRBJ1-5, with a tentative D call TRBD1 (6 bases). Trimming took off 7 bases at V and 4 bases at J, with 14 bases between the two ends. The CDR3 has 14 amino acids. CDR1 is MNHNS, CDR2 SASEGT, per germline. CDR3 sequence reads: CASTTHRANQPQHF. CDR3 bases: TGTGCCAGCACCACACACAGGGCGAATCAGCCCCAGCATTTT.

The chain links TRBV24-1 to TRBJ2-5; tentative D call: TRBD1 (6 bases). The CDR3 is 16 amino acids. Trimming left V 4 bases short and J 0 bases short, with 14 bases between. CDR1 and CDR2 (germline): KGHDR, SFDVKD. The CDR3 coding sequence is TGTGCCACCAGTGACTCCATGGACAGATACCAAGAGACCCAGTACTTC. Protein product: CATSDSMDRYQETQYF.

This clonotype was counted once. The junction departs from the called germline gene at one end, perhaps through a read error. This chain joins TRBV11-2 and TRBJ2-6; D may be TRBD1 (5 bases). Germline-derived CDR1 and CDR2 are SGHAT and FQNNGV. The CDR3 length is 15 residues. The CDR3 nucleotides are TGTGCCAGCAGCGGATTTGGATCTGGGGCCAACGGCCTGACTTTC. Amino acid sequence: CASSGFGSGANGLTF.

V gene TRBV7-2 combines with J gene TRBJ2-3; 9 nucleotides agree with TRBD2. The CDR3 extends over 19 amino acids. V shed 4 bases, J shed 2 bases, and the junction held 16 bases outside the gene matches. Per the germline V gene, CDR1 is SGHTA and CDR2 is FQGNSA. The CDR3 region is CASSWFMRERGATTDTQYF. The CDR3 DNA reads TGTGCCAGCAGCTGGTTTATGCGGGAGCGGGGGGCGACCACAGATACGCAGTATTTT.

The chain combines TRBV9 with TRBJ1-2; TRBD1 matches at 7 bases. CDR1 and CDR2 from the germline V gene are SGDLS and YYNGEE. The CDR3 consists of 14 residues. Trimming at V came to 3 bases and at J to 7 bases, leaving 9 bases not matched to a gene. Here the CDR3 reads CASSAAGTASGYTF. Written as DNA, the CDR3 is TGTGCCAGCAGCGCGGCCGGGACAGCCTCTGGCTACACCTTC.

In its sample, this clonotype was seen a few times. The rearrangement links TRBV24-1 to TRBJ2-7; 7 nucleotides agree with TRBD2. With 2 bases clipped from V and 7 bases from J, the junction kept 13 bases outside the gene matches. The CDR3 contains 16 residues. CDR1 KGHDR and CDR2 SFDVKD come from the germline V gene. The CDR3 nucleotides are TGTGCCACCAGTGATTCTTCCCGGGGGGTGAGAGGTGAGCAGTACTTC. It translates to CATSDSSRGVRGEQYF.

Many counts were recorded for this clonotype. This may arise from a read error, as a much more abundant clone is one base away. The genes are TRBV12-3 or TRBV12-4 and TRBJ2-7; TRBD2 is a possible D gene (6 bases). The V end was cut by 5 bases, the J end by 6 bases, with 20 bases between. CDR3 length equals 15 residues. In DNA form, the CDR3 reads TGTGCCAGCAGTCCCAACCCCCCTCTAGCGCGCGAGCAGTACTTC. It is translated as CASSPNPPLAREQYF.

A remark on this clonotype: Mismatch with germline at one junction end may stem from a read error. This chain uses TRBV6-5 with TRBJ1-2; 10 bases fit TRBD1. This CDR3 is 17 amino acids long. Germline lookup yields CDR1 MNHEY and CDR2 SVGAGI. The CDR3 spells CASSYAGQGLNNCGYTF. The CDR3 DNA is TGTGCCAGCAGCTATGCGGGACAGGGGCTTAATAACTGTGGCTACACCTTC.

Sample share makes this clonotype medium-sized. This chain connects TRBV9 to TRBJ2-7; D unclear. V lost 0 bases, J lost 2 bases, and 12 bases lay in between. The CDR3 has 15 amino acids. Germline CDR1 reads SGDLS; CDR2 reads YYNGEE. The CDR3 DNA reads TGTGCCAGCAGCGTAGGTTGGCAGGTAGCCTACGAGCAGTACTTC. Its protein is CASSVGWQVAYEQYF.

This rearrangement joins TRBV6-1 to TRBJ1-6, with TRBD1 identical over 8 bases. The CDR3 length is 16 residues. The germline V gene has CDR1 MNHNS and CDR2 SASEGT. After removal of 6 bases from V and 11 bases from J, the junction contained 15 bases not matched to a gene. CDR3 sequence reads: CASRRSTGTGDPPLHF. CDR3 in DNA: TGTGCCAGCAGACGATCCACCGGGACAGGCGATCCACCCCTCCACTTT.

The chain uses TRBV5-1 and TRBJ2-5, with 8 bases identical to TRBD2. Losses at the gene ends were 5 bases for V and 5 bases for J; bases not matched to a gene: 2. The CDR3 has 12 amino acids. Germline V lookup: CDR1 SGHRS, CDR2 YFSETQ. In nucleotides, the CDR3 is TGCGCCAGCAGGCCGGGGGGGGAGACCCAGTACTTC. Translation: CASRPGGETQYF.

As to this clonotype: A much larger clone sits a single nucleotide away, making a read error possible. The chain employs TRBV28 and TRBJ1-6; D remains ambiguous. This CDR3 spans 13 amino acids. Germline CDR1 reads MDHEN; CDR2 reads SYDVKM. CDR3 sequence: CASGLDPFSPLHF. CDR3 coding DNA: TGTGCCAGCGGTTTGGATCCCTTTTCACCCCTCCACTTT.

The sample holds many counts of this clonotype. The chain recombines TRBV25-1 with TRBJ2-7, with D tentatively TRBD1 (6 bases). The germline V gene has CDR1 MGHDK and CDR2 SYGVNS. The length of the CDR3 is 11 residues. V was shortened by 6 bases and J by 7 bases, with 10 bases between the two germline ends. Written as DNA, the CDR3 is TGTGCCAGCAGAACAGGGAAAGAGCAGTACTTC. Its translation is CASRTGKEQYF.